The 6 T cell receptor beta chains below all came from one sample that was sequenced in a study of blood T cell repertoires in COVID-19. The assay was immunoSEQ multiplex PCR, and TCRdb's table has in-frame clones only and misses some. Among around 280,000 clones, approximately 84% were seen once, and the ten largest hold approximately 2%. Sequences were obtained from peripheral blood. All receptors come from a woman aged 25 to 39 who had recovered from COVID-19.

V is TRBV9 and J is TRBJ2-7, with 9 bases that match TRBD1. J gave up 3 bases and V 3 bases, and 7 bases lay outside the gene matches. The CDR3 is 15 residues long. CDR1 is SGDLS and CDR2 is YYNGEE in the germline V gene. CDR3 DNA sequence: TGTGCCAGCAGCGCCCAAGGGACAGGGAGCTACGAGCAGTACTTC. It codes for CASSAQGTGSYEQYF.

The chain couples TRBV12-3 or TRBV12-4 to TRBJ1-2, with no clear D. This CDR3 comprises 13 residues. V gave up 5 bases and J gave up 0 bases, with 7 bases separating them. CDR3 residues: CASSGSPNYGYTF. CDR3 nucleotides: TGTGCCAGCAGTGGGAGCCCTAACTATGGCTACACCTTC.

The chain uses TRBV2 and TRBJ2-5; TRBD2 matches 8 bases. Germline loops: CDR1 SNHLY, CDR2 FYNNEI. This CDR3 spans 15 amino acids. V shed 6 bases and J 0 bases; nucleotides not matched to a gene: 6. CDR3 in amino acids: CASRTRSGDQETQYF. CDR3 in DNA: TGTGCCAGCAGAACGCGTAGCGGGGACCAAGAGACCCAGTACTTC.

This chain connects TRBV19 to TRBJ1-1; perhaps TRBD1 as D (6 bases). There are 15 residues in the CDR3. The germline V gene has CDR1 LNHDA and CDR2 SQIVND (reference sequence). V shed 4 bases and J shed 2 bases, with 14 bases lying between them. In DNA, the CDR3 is TGTGCCAGTAGTACCTACAGGGTTCGTAACACTGAAGCTTTCTTT. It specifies CASSTYRVRNTEAFF.

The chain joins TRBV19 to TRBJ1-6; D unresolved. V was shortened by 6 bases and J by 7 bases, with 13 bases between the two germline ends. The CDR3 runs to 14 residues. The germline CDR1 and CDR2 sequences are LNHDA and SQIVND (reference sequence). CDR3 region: CASSQEVRNSPLHF. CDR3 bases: TGTGCCAGTAGCCAGGAGGTCAGAAATTCACCCCTCCACTTT.

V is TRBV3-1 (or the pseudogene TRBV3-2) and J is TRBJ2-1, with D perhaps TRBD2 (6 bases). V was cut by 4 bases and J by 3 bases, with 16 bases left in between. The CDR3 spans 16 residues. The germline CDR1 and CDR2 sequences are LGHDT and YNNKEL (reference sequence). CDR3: CASSPLIVGGYNEQFF. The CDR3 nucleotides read TGTGCCAGCAGCCCCCTAATAGTCGGGGGCTACAATGAGCAGTTCTTC.